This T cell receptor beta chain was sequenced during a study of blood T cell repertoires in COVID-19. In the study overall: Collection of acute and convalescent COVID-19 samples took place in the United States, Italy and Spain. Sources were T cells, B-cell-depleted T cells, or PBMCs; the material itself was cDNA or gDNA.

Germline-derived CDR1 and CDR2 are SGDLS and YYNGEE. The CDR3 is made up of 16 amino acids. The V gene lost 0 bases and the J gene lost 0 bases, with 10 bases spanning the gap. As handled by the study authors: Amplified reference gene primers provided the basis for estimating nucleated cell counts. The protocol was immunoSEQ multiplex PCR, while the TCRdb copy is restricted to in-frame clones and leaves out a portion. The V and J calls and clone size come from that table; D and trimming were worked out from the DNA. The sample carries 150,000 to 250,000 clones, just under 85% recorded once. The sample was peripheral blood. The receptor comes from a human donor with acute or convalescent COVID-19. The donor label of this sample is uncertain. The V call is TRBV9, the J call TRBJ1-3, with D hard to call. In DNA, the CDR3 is TGTGCCAGCAGCGTAGCGGCAGGCCTCTCTGGAAACACCATATATTTT. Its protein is CASSVAAGLSGNTIYF.